These 19 T cell receptor beta chains were sequenced from one sample in a study of cytomegalovirus exposure and HLA in healthy donors. Amplification used 60 Vbeta primers and 13 Jbeta primers. Measured with immunoSEQ multiplex PCR; TCRdb has only the in-frame clones, and not every one. Here the sample spans about 200,000 clones, about 88% being singletons. Sequencing was performed on PBMCs. These receptors were collected from a woman under 30 in good health and CMV-seronegative.

The chain recombines TRBV29-1 with TRBJ1-1, with TRBD1 identical over 8 bases. Per germline, CDR1 SQVTM and CDR2 ANQGSEA. The V segment lost 6 bases and the J segment 3 bases; nucleotides outside the gene matches: 6. CDR3 length: 13 residues. CDR3 loop: CSVSDRAHTEAFF. The CDR3 DNA follows: TGCAGCGTCTCGGACAGGGCCCACACTGAAGCTTTCTTT.

This chain links TRBV11-3 with TRBJ2-5, with a tentative D call TRBD2 (6 bases). V was pared by 3 bases and J by 3 bases, with 14 bases between. The CDR3 is 15 amino acids. Germline CDR1 reads SGHNT; CDR2 reads YENEEA. The CDR3 loop reads CASSLGRWGEETQYF. The CDR3 nucleotides read TGTGCCAGCAGCTTGGGCAGATGGGGGGAAGAGACCCAGTACTTC.

V gene TRBV5-1 combines with J gene TRBJ2-3; TRBD2 is a possible D gene (6 bases). The CDR3 covers 16 residues. Per the germline V gene, CDR1 is SGHRS and CDR2 is YFSETQ. V lost 4 bases and J 2 bases, leaving 17 bases between the germline ends. The CDR3, as DNA: TGCGCCAGCAGCCCGGGACTTTCTAAGTTCACAGATACGCAGTATTTT. Encoded protein: CASSPGLSKFTDTQYF.

About this clone: Germline and junction disagree at one end, which may indicate a read error. The chain employs TRBV7-9 and TRBJ1-1; a possible D gene is TRBD1 (5 bases). The CDR3 sequence is 14 residues long. Looked up from germline, CDR1 is SEHNR and CDR2 is FQNEAQ (reference sequence). The CDR3: CSSSGRVGNTEAFF. The CDR3 region has the DNA TGTTCCAGCAGCGGCAGGGTGGGGAACACTGAAGCTTTCTTT.

The gene calls are TRBV7-8 and TRBJ1-6, with 9 bases fitting TRBD1. Per the germline V gene, CDR1 is SGHVS and CDR2 is FQNEAQ. The junction had 5 bases not matched to a gene; V was cut back by 0 bases and J by 8 bases. This CDR3 has 16 amino acids. CDR3 coding DNA: TGTGCCAGCAGCTTAGCCCTCACAGGGGGCGATTCACCCCTCCACTTT. This translates into CASSLALTGGDSPLHF. Using reference TRBV7-8 and TRBJ1-6 for the parts outside the CDR3, the full variable domain is GAGVSQSPRYKVAKRGQDVALRCDPISGHVSLFWYQQALGQGPEFLTYFQNEAQLDKSGLPSDRFFAERPEGSVSTLKIQRTQQEDSAVYLCASSLALTGGDSPLHFGNGTRLTVT.

This clone was recorded only once. The chain has TRBV11-3 and TRBJ2-7; no reliable D call. The CDR3 totals 13 residues. Trimming shortened V by 5 bases and J by 2 bases, and 10 bases separated the two germline ends. The germline gives CDR1 SGHNT, CDR2 YENEEA. The CDR3 DNA sequence: TGTGCCAGCAGCACACCCGATACCTACGAGCAGTACTTC. This encodes CASSTPDTYEQYF.

The chain uses TRBV7-2 and TRBJ1-3; D possibly corresponds to TRBD1 (5 bases). V was clipped by 5 bases and J by 0 bases, with 17 bases between them. The CDR3 has 17 amino acids. CDR1 is SGHTA and CDR2 is FQGNSA in the germline V gene. For the CDR3, the DNA is TGTGCCAGCAGCCGACCAAGGGGTCGGAGCTCTGGAAACACCATATATTTT. It encodes CASSRPRGRSSGNTIYF.

CDR3 sequence: CASSFYGVMNTEAFF. The DNA for the CDR3 is TGTGCCAGCAGCTTTTACGGGGTCATGAACACTGAAGCTTTCTTT. V is TRBV7-9 and J is TRBJ1-1; D gene ambiguous. The germline V and J ends were trimmed by 3 bases and 0 bases, with 11 bases remaining between them. From germline, CDR1 is SEHNR and CDR2 FQNEAQ (reference sequence). The CDR3 length is 15 residues.

The genes are TRBV5-1 and TRBJ1-2; D call uncertain. V was shortened by 3 bases and J by 3 bases, with 18 bases between the two germline ends. Germline CDR1 reads SGHRS; CDR2 reads YFSETQ. The CDR3 is made up of 16 amino acids. CDR3 sequence (DNA): TGCGCCAGCAGCTCCGGTTGGAGGGAGGTGGACTATGGCTACACCTTC. Translated: CASSSGWREVDYGYTF.

This chain links TRBV18 with TRBJ2-7; TRBD1 agrees at 7 bases. The germline gives CDR1 KGHSH, CDR2 LQKENI. CDR3 length: 15 residues. The V gene end was trimmed by 2 bases and the J gene end by 6 bases; junction bases not matched to a gene: 10. The chain's CDR3 is CASSPTAGGGSEQYF. DNA of the CDR3: TGTGCCAGCTCACCAACGGCAGGGGGTGGCAGCGAGCAGTACTTC.

This clone appeared a few times. The gene calls are TRBV27 and TRBJ2-5; D gene uncertain. The ends were cut back, 5 bases at V and 3 bases at J, with 13 bases in the middle. Germline V gene data show CDR1 as MNHEY and CDR2 as SMNVEV (reference sequence). The CDR3 length is 14 residues. CDR3 residues: CASSPWATKETQYF. The CDR3 coding sequence is TGTGCCAGCAGTCCCTGGGCGACCAAAGAGACCCAGTACTTC.

This clone showed up just once. The gene calls are TRBV30 and TRBJ1-6; perhaps TRBD1 as D (6 bases). The germline gives CDR1 GTSNPN, CDR2 SVGIG (reference sequence). This CDR3 contains 15 residues. Trimming left V 1 base short and J 4 bases short, with 11 bases between. CDR3 loop: CAWSGKDSYNSPLHF. In nucleotides, the CDR3 is TGTGCCTGGAGTGGAAAGGACAGTTATAATTCACCCCTCCACTTT.

This clone was seen a single time. The chain uses TRBV27 and TRBJ1-5; a weak D match, TRBD1 (5 bases). V lost 3 bases to trimming and J lost 2 bases, with 8 bases between them. Germline lookup yields CDR1 MNHEY and CDR2 SMNVEV (reference sequence). The CDR3 loop spans 14 amino acids. The CDR3 sequence is CASSFDSGNQPQHF. The CDR3 DNA is TGTGCCAGCAGTTTTGACAGTGGCAATCAGCCCCAGCATTTT.

The chain joins TRBV30 to TRBJ1-4; D is unresolved. Deletions cut 1 base from V and 8 bases from J, with 14 bases between. This CDR3 is built from 14 residues. In germline, CDR1 is GTSNPN, CDR2 SVGIG (reference sequence). The CDR3 DNA is TGTGCCTGGAGTGCCGGAGGGTTGGGAGAAAAACTGTTTTTT. It encodes CAWSAGGLGEKLFF. Drawing the rest from reference TRBV30 and TRBJ1-4, the complete variable domain is SQTIHQWPATLVQPVGSPLSLECTVEGTSNPNLYWYRQAAGRGLQLLFYSVGIGQISSEVPQNLSASRPQDRQFILSSKKLLLSDSGFYLCAWSAGGLGEKLFFGSGTQLSVL.

Here the CDR3 DNA reads TGCAGCGTTGGACGTACAGGGGGGATGAACACTGAAGCTTTCTTT. It codes for CSVGRTGGMNTEAFF. The V gene is TRBV29-1, the J gene TRBJ1-1; TRBD1 matches 8 bases. In germline, CDR1 is SQVTM, CDR2 ANQGSEA. J was trimmed by 0 bases and V by 4 bases; bases with no gene match: 7. The CDR3 runs to 15 residues. The entire variable domain, with the rest obtained from reference TRBV29-1 and TRBJ1-1, is as follows: SAVISQKPSRDICQRGTSLTIQCQVDSQVTMMFWYRQQPGQSLTLIATANQGSEATYESGFVIDKFPISRPNLTFSTLTVSNMSPEDSSIYLCSVGRTGGMNTEAFFGQGTRLTVV.

This chain uses TRBV6-5 with TRBJ2-5, with 8 bases aligning to TRBD1. V shed 2 bases and J 4 bases; nucleotides not matched to a gene: 3. Germline-derived CDR1 and CDR2 are MNHEY and SVGAGI. This CDR3 has 14 residues. The CDR3, as DNA: TGTGCCAGCAGTTACGACAGGGGTGGAGAGACCCAGTACTTC. Protein: CASSYDRGGETQYF.

V gene TRBV6-5 combines with J gene TRBJ2-1, with a weak D call TRBD2 (6 bases). V was pared by 0 bases and J by 5 bases, with 11 bases between. Germline V gives CDR1 MNHEY, CDR2 SVGAGI. CDR3 length: 15 residues. Written as DNA, the CDR3 is TGTGCCAGCAGTTACTCAGGAGGGAACAACAATGAGCAGTTCTTC. Translating it yields CASSYSGGNNNEQFF.

The chain couples TRBV5-6 to TRBJ2-1, with D maybe TRBD1 (6 bases). V dropped 4 bases and J dropped 4 bases, with 15 bases sitting between them. The CDR3 has 15 amino acids. CDR1 and CDR2 from the germline V gene are SGHDT and YYEEEE. CDR3 in amino acids: CASSPDRRPYNEQFF. CDR3 bases: TGTGCCAGCAGCCCAGACAGGCGCCCTTACAATGAGCAGTTCTTC. Looking up the rest from reference TRBV5-6 and TRBJ2-1 gives the full variable domain: DAGVTQSPTHLIKTRGQQVTLRCSPKSGHDTVSWYQQALGQGPQFIFQYYEEEERQRGNFPDRFSGHQFPNYSSELNVNALLLGDSALYLCASSPDRRPYNEQFFGPGTRLTVL.

In this sample, this clone turned up once. The chain joins TRBV6-1 to TRBJ1-3; 8 bases map to TRBD1. Trimming took 3 bases from V and 0 from J; bases not matched to a gene: 7. Germline-derived CDR1 and CDR2 are MNHNS and SASEGT. This CDR3 is 17 amino acids long. The chain's CDR3 is CASSDLPGGRSGNTIYF. The CDR3 region has the DNA TGTGCCAGCAGTGACTTGCCAGGGGGCCGCTCTGGAAACACCATATATTTT.